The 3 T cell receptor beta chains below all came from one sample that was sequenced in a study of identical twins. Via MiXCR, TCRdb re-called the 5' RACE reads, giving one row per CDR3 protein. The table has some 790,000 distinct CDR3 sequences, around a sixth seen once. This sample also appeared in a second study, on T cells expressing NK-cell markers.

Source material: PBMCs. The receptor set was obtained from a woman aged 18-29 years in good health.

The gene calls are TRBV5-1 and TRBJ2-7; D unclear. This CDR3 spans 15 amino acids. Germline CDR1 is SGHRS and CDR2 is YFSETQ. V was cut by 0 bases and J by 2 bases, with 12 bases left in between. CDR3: CASSLGGGKAYEQYF. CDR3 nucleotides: TGCGCCAGCAGCTTGGGAGGCGGCAAAGCCTACGAGCAGTACTTC.

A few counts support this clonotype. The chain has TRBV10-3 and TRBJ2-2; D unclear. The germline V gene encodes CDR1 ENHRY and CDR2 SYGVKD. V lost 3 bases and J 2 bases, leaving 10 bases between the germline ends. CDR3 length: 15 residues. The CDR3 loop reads CAISDSERNTGELFF. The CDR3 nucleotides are TGTGCCATCAGTGACAGCGAACGAAACACCGGGGAGCTGTTTTTT.

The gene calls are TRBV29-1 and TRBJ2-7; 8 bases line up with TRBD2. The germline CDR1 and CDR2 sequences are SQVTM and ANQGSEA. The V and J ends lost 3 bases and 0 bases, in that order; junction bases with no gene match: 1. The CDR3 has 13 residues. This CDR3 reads CSVDSGNSYEQYF. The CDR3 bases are TGCAGCGTTGATAGCGGGAACTCCTACGAGCAGTACTTC.